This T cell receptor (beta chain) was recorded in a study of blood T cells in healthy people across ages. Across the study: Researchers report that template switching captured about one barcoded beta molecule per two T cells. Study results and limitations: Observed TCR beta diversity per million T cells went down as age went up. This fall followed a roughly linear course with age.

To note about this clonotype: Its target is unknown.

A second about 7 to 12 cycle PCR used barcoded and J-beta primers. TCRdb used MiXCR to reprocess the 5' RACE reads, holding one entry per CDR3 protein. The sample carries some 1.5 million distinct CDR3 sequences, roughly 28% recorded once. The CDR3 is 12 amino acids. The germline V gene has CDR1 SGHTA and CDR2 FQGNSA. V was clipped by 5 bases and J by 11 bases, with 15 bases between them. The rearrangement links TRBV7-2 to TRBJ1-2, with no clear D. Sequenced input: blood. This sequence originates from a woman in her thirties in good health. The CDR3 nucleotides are TGTGCCAGCAGCCCCTCGAACCCGTCATACACCTTC. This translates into CASSPSNPSYTF.